A selection of T cell receptor beta chains follows, all from one sample in a study of beta chain features in type 1 diabetes. Only in-frame clones appear in the TCRdb table, and some are missing; sequencing was by immunoSEQ multiplex PCR. The table includes about 260,000 clones, 20% detected once. The sample comprised naive CD4+ T cells from blood. All receptors derive from a woman between 40 and 50 years old with type 1 diabetes. The CDR3 runs from the conserved cysteine through the conserved F or W. A D gene is named only where the DNA matches it firmly. The size field is filled for only some rows; it gives once, few, many or a size class.

V gene	J gene	clone size	D gene	CDR3 DNA	CDR3 protein
TRBV15	TRBJ1-1	.	.	TGTGCCACCAGCAGAGATATGGGTACAGCGAACACTGAAGCTTTCTTT	CATSRDMGTANTEAFF
TRBV27	TRBJ1-6	.	TRBD1	TGTGCCAGCGGCGGACAGGGGTCACCCCTCCACTTT	CASGGQGSPLHF
TRBV4-1	TRBJ2-1	few	TRBD2	TGCGCCAGCAGCCAAGAGGGGAGCGGGAGGGGGGGTGAGCAGTTCTTC	CASSQEGSGRGGEQFF
TRBV10-3	TRBJ1-2	.	TRBD1	TGTGCCATCAGTGAGTCGGATTACCGGGACAGAAATGGCTACACCTTC	CAISESDYRDRNGYTF
TRBV14	TRBJ1-1	few	.	TGTGCCAGCAGCCCGATGGGGGGGCCCACTGAAGCTTTCTTT	CASSPMGGPTEAFF
TRBV6-6	TRBJ1-1	few	.	TGTGCCAGCAGTTCGAACAGTTTGAACACTGAAGCTTTCTTT	CASSSNSLNTEAFF
TRBV15	TRBJ1-1	.	TRBD1	TGTGCCACCAGCAGGACAGGGGGCACTGAAGCTTTCTTT	CATSRTGGTEAFF
TRBV28	TRBJ1-2	.	TRBD1	TGTGCCAGCAGTTCTTCCGGGACAGGGGCTACTGGCTACACCTTC	CASSSSGTGATGYTF
TRBV7-9	TRBJ2-1	.	TRBD2	TGTGCCAGCAGCTCTGGGACTAGCGGGAAGAAGTTCTTC	CASSSGTSGKKFF
TRBV9	TRBJ2-7	.	.	TGTGCCAGCAGCCGACAGACAGGTCTCGACGAGCAGTACTTC	CASSRQTGLDEQYF
TRBV5-4	TRBJ2-7	few	TRBD1	TGTGCCAGCAGCATGGGGACAGCAGAGGAGCAGTACTTC	CASSMGTAEEQYF
TRBV29-1	TRBJ2-7	.	TRBD2	TGCAGCGTTAGCGGGAGCTCCTACGAGCAGTACTTC	CSVSGSSYEQYF
TRBV2	TRBJ1-1	few	.	TGTGCCAGCAGTTTGAGGGCATCTGAAGCTTTCTTT	CASSLRASEAFF
TRBV19	TRBJ2-1	.	.	TGTGCCAGTAGTAGTGACCCTCAGAGCGGGGAGCAGTTCTTC	CASSSDPQSGEQFF
TRBV2	TRBJ2-3	.	TRBD2	TGTGCCAGCAGTGGGCAGTTAGCGGGAGGGCCTGATACGCAGTATTTT	CASSGQLAGGPDTQYF
TRBV7-2	TRBJ1-5	.	.	TGTGCCAGCAGCTTAGACTTCCAACCCCAGCATTTT	CASSLDFQPQHF
TRBV9	TRBJ1-1	.	TRBD1	TGTGCCAGCAGGGCCGGGACAGGAGGTGAAGCTTTCTTT	CASRAGTGGEAFF
TRBV7-2	TRBJ1-5	.	.	TGTGCCAGCAGCCCGCAGGGGAATCAGCCCCAGCATTTT	CASSPQGNQPQHF
TRBV4-3	TRBJ2-3	few	.	TGCGCCAGCAGCCAAGTGGCGGGGCCCACAGATACGCAGTATTTT	CASSQVAGPTDTQYF
TRBV2	TRBJ1-5	.	.	TGTGCCAGCAGTCAACAGGGTAGGAATCAGCCCCAGCATTTT	CASSQQGRNQPQHF
TRBV7-2	TRBJ2-7	once	TRBD2	TGTGCCAGCAGCTTAGGATGGGGGGGATTTAACGAGCAGTACTTC	CASSLGWGGFNEQYF
TRBV7-9	TRBJ2-7	.	.	TGTGCCAGCAGCTTACCCTTGGACAGTATGGACGAGCAGTACTTC	CASSLPLDSMDEQYF
TRBV30	TRBJ2-3	.	.	TGTGCCTGGAGTGCGGGAGATACGCAGTATTTT	CAWSAGDTQYF
TRBV10-3	TRBJ1-6	.	.	TGTGCCATCAGGGGACTGACGGGCGACGACTCACCCCTCCACTTT	CAIRGLTGDDSPLHF
TRBV2	TRBJ1-1	few	.	TGTGCCAGCAGTGAAGCGCTTCTAAGGAACACTGAAGCTTTCTTT	CASSEALLRNTEAFF
TRBV30	TRBJ2-7	.	.	TGTGCCTGGAGTGAAACAGGGTACGCCCCGCCCGAGGCCGAGCAGTACTTC	CAWSETGYAPPEAEQYF
TRBV2	TRBJ1-6	few	.	TGTGCCAGCAGTGGTAGTAATTCACCCCTCCACTTT	CASSGSNSPLHF
TRBV28	TRBJ2-1	.	TRBD1	TGTGCCAGCAGTCCCCATCCGGGACAGGGTACGGGTGAGCAGTTCTTC	CASSPHPGQGTGEQFF
TRBV19	TRBJ1-2	few	TRBD1	TGTGCCAGCAGAACACAGGGGGCAGAAGGCTATGGCTACACCTTC	CASRTQGAEGYGYTF
TRBV5-1	TRBJ1-2	.	TRBD1	TGCGCCAGCAGCAGGGACAGGGACGGCTACACCTTC	CASSRDRDGYTF
TRBV7-2	TRBJ2-7	.	TRBD2	TGTGCCAGCAGCTTTGGACTAGCGGGAGTAATCGGGTACGAGCAGTACTTC	CASSFGLAGVIGYEQYF
TRBV4-2	TRBJ2-1	.	TRBD1	TGTGCCAGCAGCCCAGGACAGGGGCCCTACAATGAGCAGTTCTTC	CASSPGQGPYNEQFF
TRBV2	TRBJ2-7	few	TRBD2	TGTGCCAGCAGGGGAGGGCAGGGTGTTTCCTACGAGCAGTACTTC	CASRGGQGVSYEQYF
TRBV7-8	TRBJ2-7	few	.	TGTGCCAGCAGCCCCAGCGGGCGGAGCTACGAGCAGTACTTC	CASSPSGRSYEQYF
TRBV10-3	TRBJ2-7	few	TRBD1	TGTGCCATCAGTGATGGCCCCGGACAGGGGGACGAGCAGTACTTC	CAISDGPGQGDEQYF